The 7 T cell receptor beta chains below were found in one sample sequenced in a study of T cell responses to AZD1222 COVID-19 vaccine (dated by TCRdb to about 2021). Libraries were built with the immunoSEQ multiplex PCR assay. In TCRdb, the immuneACCESS table is reduced to in-frame sequences with V and J assigned. These tables do not hold every clone; where another copy was compared, an unresolved V gene accounts for under half, and the others remain unexplained. The table for this sample lists more than 80,000 clones; 75% to 90% of them were counted only once. Of the sample, 3.4% falls within the top ten clones. The time point label of this sample denotes: about 28 days (+/-7) after the second vaccine dose. The starting material was peripheral blood, obtained 28 days after the second AZD1222 dose. Every receptor here comes from an adult who received the AZD1222 COVID-19 vaccine.

This clone occurred once. The rearrangement joins TRBV7-3 to TRBJ2-1, with D perhaps TRBD1 (5 bases). This CDR3 region has 17 residues. The germline V and J ends were trimmed by 3 bases and 1 base, with 16 bases remaining between them. Germline-derived CDR1 and CDR2 are SGHTA and FQGTGA. The CDR3 sequence: CASSFYRNGGSYNEQFF. The CDR3 nucleotides are TGTGCCAGCAGCTTTTACAGGAACGGCGGATCCTACAATGAGCAGTTCTTC.

In this sample, this clone turned up once. The chain is built from TRBV6-1 and TRBJ1-3; a weak D match, TRBD1 (5 bases). There are 16 residues in the CDR3. Between the trimmed V and J ends, which lost 3 bases and 0 bases, there was a span of 12 bases. In germline, CDR1 is MNHNS, CDR2 SASEGT. CDR3 loop: CASSEQGPRSGNTIYF. CDR3 in DNA: TGTGCCAGCAGTGAGCAGGGCCCCCGCTCTGGAAACACCATATATTTT.

The chain is built from TRBV7-9 and TRBJ2-1; 7 bases map to TRBD2. Trimming cost V 2 bases and J 8 bases; bases outside gene matches: 6. Per germline, CDR1 SEHNR and CDR2 FQNEAQ (reference sequence). The CDR3 is 14 residues long. The DNA of the CDR3 is TGTGCCAGCAGCTTACTAGCGGAGGGGTATGAGCAGTTCTTC. It translates to CASSLLAEGYEQFF. The full variable domain, its missing parts supplied by reference TRBV7-9 and TRBJ2-1, is DTGVSQNPRHKITKRGQNVTFRCDPISEHNRLYWYRQTLGQGPEFLTYFQNEAQLEKSRLLSDRFSAERPKGSFSTLEIQRTEQGDSAMYLCASSLLAEGYEQFFGPGTRLTVL.

This chain links TRBV7-2 with TRBJ2-5, with 9 nucleotides matching TRBD2. The CDR3 is 15 amino acids. The germline gives CDR1 SGHTA, CDR2 FQGNSA. Trimming removed 5 bases from V and 0 bases from J; junction bases left unmatched: 4. The CDR3 bases are TGTGCCAGCAGCCGGACTAGCGCGTACCAAGAGACCCAGTACTTC. Protein: CASSRTSAYQETQYF.

This clone was counted only a few times. V is TRBV28 and J is TRBJ2-7; 7 bases align to TRBD1. CDR1 and CDR2 from the germline V gene are MDHEN and SYDVKM. The CDR3 is made up of 13 amino acids. V was pared by 7 bases and J by 4 bases, with 7 bases of the junction left unmatched. CDR3 sequence: CASTPEGAYEQYF. The CDR3 nucleotides are TGTGCCAGCACCCCCGAGGGGGCTTACGAGCAGTACTTC. Looking up the rest from reference TRBV28 and TRBJ2-7 gives the full variable domain: DVKVTQSSRYLVKRTGEKVFLECVQDMDHENMFWYRQDPGLGLRLIYFSYDVKMKEKGDIPEGYSVSREKKERFSLILESASTNQTSMYLCASTPEGAYEQYFGPGTRLTVT.

V is TRBV20-1 and J is TRBJ2-1; 13 nucleotides align to TRBD2. Germline values: CDR1 DFQATT, CDR2 SNEGSKA (reference sequence). The length of the CDR3 is 17 residues. With V trimmed by 3 bases and J by 3 bases, 8 bases remained unmatched. The CDR3, as DNA: TGCAGTGCTAGTTATAGGACTAGCGGGAGATTCTACAATGAGCAGTTCTTC. Its protein product is CSASYRTSGRFYNEQFF.

The chain couples TRBV24-1 to TRBJ1-4; possibly TRBD1 for D (5 bases). V lost 2 bases and J lost 7, with 13 bases in between. CDR3 length: 15 residues. From germline, CDR1 is KGHDR and CDR2 SFDVKD. This CDR3 is CATSDSGHQPEKLFF. DNA for the CDR3: TGTGCCACCAGTGATTCAGGGCATCAACCTGAAAAACTGTTTTTT.